What follows is one TCR beta chain and its context. Antigen specificity is unknown. One junction end disagrees with the germline gene, perhaps due to a read error. This specimen belongs to a study of post-analysis software for immune sequencing data. Study at large: Progressive-relapsing, secondary progressive and relapsing-remitting multiple sclerosis were among the disease courses included.

Study-level findings and limits: Comparison of patients with controls showed five or six TRBV segments more frequent in patients, TRBV5-6, TRBV5-1 and TRBV20-1 among them. Controls significantly exceeded multiple sclerosis patients in normalized Chao1 diversity.

Built from TCR beta cDNA, the libraries had unique molecular identifiers in them. From the PCR reads, TCRdb called clonotypes with MiXCR, one entry per CDR3 protein. The repertoire holds fewer than 900,000 distinct CDR3 sequences, more than 45% seen once, with approximately 4.4% in the top ten. In germline, CDR1 is DFQATT, CDR2 SNEGSKA (reference sequence). This CDR3 spans 12 amino acids. The sequenced sample consisted of blood. The chain uses TRBV20-1 and TRBJ2-1; D is unclear. This sequence was found in a girl aged 10-17 years with multiple sclerosis. The CDR3 region is CGARDREWEQFF. Written as DNA, the CDR3 is TGCGGTGCTAGAGATAGGGAATGGGAGCAGTTCTTC.